Described below is a single T cell receptor (beta chain) sequence and its context. The antigen is undetermined. PCR was performed using 60 Vbeta and 13 Jbeta primers. Some clones are missing from TCRdb's copy, which holds only in-frame ones; the method was immunoSEQ multiplex PCR. This table has about 82,000 clones, roughly 72% appearing once. The sample belongs to a study of cytomegalovirus exposure and HLA in healthy donors. Overall study findings and caveats: Reportedly, diagnosis of cytomegalovirus status by the classifier showed high specificity and sensitivity. Indistinguishable V segments, including TRBV6-2 and TRBV6-3, were excluded. The study carried out a later analysis of TCR beta sequences. It associated under 20,000 of them with specific HLA alleles at a false discovery rate of 0.05.

In nominal health when sampled, donors likely had unrecorded immune exposures nonetheless. The CDR3 contains 14 residues. Between the trimmed V and J ends, which lost 7 bases and 4 bases, there was a span of 14 bases. CDR1 is LNHNV and CDR2 is YYDKDF in the germline V gene (reference sequence). This chain connects TRBV15 to TRBJ1-5; D possibly corresponds to TRBD1 (5 bases). The source is a woman aged 45 to 65 in good health and CMV-seropositive. The sequencing sample was made of PBMCs. CDR3 in amino acids: CATIPAGRNQPQHF. Written as DNA, the CDR3 is TGTGCCACCATCCCCGCGGGGCGGAATCAGCCCCAGCATTTT.